These T cell receptor beta chains were read from a single sample in a study of molecular identifiers for immune sequencing clone quantification. TCRdb recomputed calls from the PCR reads with MiXCR, one row per CDR3 protein. The profile shows around 460,000 distinct CDR3 sequences, about 25% of them singletons. The specimen sequenced was naive CD8+ T cells from blood, with Jurkat cell RNA spiked in. All receptors derive from a human donor in good health. Some libraries in this study had Jurkat cell RNA spiked in. Both conserved end residues are part of each CDR3. The D gene is left open where the match is weak. Expanded clones get a size class; other rows say once, few or many, or leave the size out.

J gene: TRBJ1-1
D gene: .
clone size: .
V gene: TRBV2
CDR3 protein: CASSERGVGAFF
CDR3 DNA: TGTGCCAGCAGTGAACGGGGGGTAGGAGCTTTCTTT

J gene: TRBJ1-1
D gene: .
clone size: many
V gene: TRBV6-5
CDR3 protein: CASSSNRVEAFF
CDR3 DNA: TGTGCCAGCAGCTCGAACAGGGTTGAAGCTTTCTTT

J gene: TRBJ1-5
D gene: TRBD1
clone size: .
V gene: TRBV5-1
CDR3 protein: CASSLRGQGGQPQHF
CDR3 DNA: TGCGCCAGCAGCTTGCGAGGACAGGGAGGTCAGCCCCAGCATTTT

J gene: TRBJ2-2
D gene: TRBD2
clone size: .
V gene: TRBV11-2
CDR3 protein: CASSLVLAGEAGELFF
CDR3 DNA: TGTGCCAGCAGCTTAGTACTAGCGGGAGAGGCGGGGGAGCTGTTTTTT

J gene: TRBJ1-5
D gene: .
clone size: .
V gene: TRBV6-6
CDR3 protein: CVSSYTSEAYSNQPQHF
CDR3 DNA: TGTGTCAGCAGTTACACGTCAGAGGCATATAGCAATCAGCCCCAGCATTTT

J gene: TRBJ1-1
D gene: .
clone size: .
V gene: TRBV11-2
CDR3 protein: CASSFFRQNLEAFF
CDR3 DNA: TGTGCCAGCAGCTTTTTTAGACAGAATCTTGAAGCTTTCTTT

J gene: TRBJ2-7
D gene: .
clone size: few
V gene: TRBV6-2/TRBV6-3
CDR3 protein: CASSYSSYSGAYEQYF
CDR3 DNA: TGTGCCAGCAGTTACTCCTCATATTCAGGCGCCTACGAGCAGTACTTC

J gene: TRBJ1-1
D gene: .
clone size: few
V gene: TRBV4-1
CDR3 protein: CASSQELTARYTEAFF
CDR3 DNA: TGCGCCAGCAGCCAAGAGTTGACGGCGAGGTACACTGAAGCTTTCTTT

J gene: TRBJ2-7
D gene: TRBD2
clone size: few
V gene: TRBV2
CDR3 protein: CASSEWASGVYEQYF
CDR3 DNA: TGTGCCAGCAGTGAATGGGCTAGCGGGGTATACGAGCAGTACTTC

J gene: TRBJ2-7
D gene: .
clone size: .
V gene: TRBV27
CDR3 protein: CASGLARGGAYEQYF
CDR3 DNA: TGTGCCAGCGGTCTCGCCCGGGGCGGAGCCTACGAGCAGTACTTC

J gene: TRBJ2-2
D gene: .
clone size: .
V gene: TRBV24-1
CDR3 protein: CATSPSWRQNTGELFF
CDR3 DNA: TGTGCCACCAGTCCGTCGTGGAGGCAGAACACCGGGGAGCTGTTTTTT

J gene: TRBJ2-7
D gene: .
clone size: many
V gene: TRBV7-9
CDR3 protein: CASSPGHRSYEQYF
CDR3 DNA: TGTGCCAGCAGCCCGGGACACCGCTCCTACGAGCAGTACTTC

J gene: TRBJ2-1
D gene: .
clone size: few
V gene: TRBV29-1
CDR3 protein: CSVEDPQANYNEQFF
CDR3 DNA: TGCAGCGTTGAAGATCCTCAGGCGAACTACAATGAGCAGTTCTTC

J gene: TRBJ2-5
D gene: .
clone size: .
V gene: TRBV19
CDR3 protein: CASSQRDQETQYF
CDR3 DNA: TGTGCCAGTAGTCAACGCGATCAAGAGACCCAGTACTTC

J gene: TRBJ2-1
D gene: .
clone size: many
V gene: TRBV5-1
CDR3 protein: CASSLDPQGNLNEQFF
CDR3 DNA: TGCGCCAGCAGCTTGGATCCACAGGGTAACCTCAATGAGCAGTTCTTC

J gene: TRBJ1-5
D gene: .
clone size: many
V gene: TRBV21-1
CDR3 protein: CASSKCRGAGQPQHF
CDR3 DNA: TGTGCCAGCAGCAAATGTAGGGGGGCGGGGCAGCCCCAGCATTTT

J gene: TRBJ2-7
D gene: TRBD2
clone size: .
V gene: TRBV27
CDR3 protein: CARRYAGGSYEQYF
CDR3 DNA: TGTGCCCGCCGTTATGCGGGAGGGTCGTACGAGCAGTACTTC

J gene: TRBJ2-7
D gene: .
clone size: few
V gene: TRBV4-2
CDR3 protein: CASSQVGGVEGEQYF
CDR3 DNA: TGTGCCAGCAGCCAAGTCGGCGGGGTTGAGGGCGAGCAGTACTTC

J gene: TRBJ2-7
D gene: .
clone size: few
V gene: TRBV6-5
CDR3 protein: CASSHPVGVSYEQYF
CDR3 DNA: TGTGCCAGCAGTCATCCTGTGGGGGTCTCCTACGAGCAGTACTTC

J gene: TRBJ2-7
D gene: TRBD2
clone size: .
V gene: TRBV20-1
CDR3 protein: CSARVWTSGYYEQYF
CDR3 DNA: TGCAGTGCTAGAGTGTGGACTAGCGGATATTACGAGCAGTACTTC

J gene: TRBJ2-5
D gene: TRBD2
clone size: many
V gene: TRBV6-5
CDR3 protein: CASSHRGSETQYF
CDR3 DNA: TGTGCCAGCAGTCATCGCGGGAGTGAGACCCAGTACTTC

J gene: TRBJ2-7
D gene: .
clone size: .
V gene: TRBV20-1
CDR3 protein: CSARVRETPSLYEQYF
CDR3 DNA: TGCAGTGCTAGAGTAAGGGAAACCCCCTCCTTGTACGAGCAGTACTTC

J gene: TRBJ2-7
D gene: .
clone size: .
V gene: TRBV27
CDR3 protein: CASRLPSYEQYF
CDR3 DNA: TGTGCCAGCAGACTTCCCTCCTACGAGCAGTACTTC

J gene: TRBJ1-5
D gene: .
clone size: .
V gene: TRBV19
CDR3 protein: CASSIRGVSNQPQHF
CDR3 DNA: TGTGCCAGTAGTATACGGGGCGTTAGCAATCAGCCCCAGCATTTT

J gene: TRBJ2-1
D gene: TRBD2
clone size: many
V gene: TRBV9
CDR3 protein: CASSVGVPGLTEQFF
CDR3 DNA: TGTGCCAGCAGCGTAGGGGTTCCGGGACTAACAGAGCAGTTCTTC

J gene: TRBJ2-7
D gene: TRBD1
clone size: many
V gene: TRBV5-1
CDR3 protein: CASRQGAAYEQYF
CDR3 DNA: TGCGCCAGCCGACAGGGGGCTGCCTACGAGCAGTACTTC

J gene: TRBJ1-5
D gene: .
clone size: .
V gene: TRBV7-2
CDR3 protein: CASSGWNGQPQQF
CDR3 DNA: TGTGCCAGCAGCGGGTGGAACGGTCAGCCCCAGCAATTT

J gene: TRBJ2-1
D gene: TRBD1
clone size: few
V gene: TRBV7-9
CDR3 protein: CASSHGGQGRNEQFF
CDR3 DNA: TGTGCCAGCAGCCACGGGGGACAGGGTCGCAATGAGCAGTTCTTC

J gene: TRBJ2-4
D gene: .
clone size: once
V gene: TRBV27
CDR3 protein: CASSPGLAKNVQYF
CDR3 DNA: TGTGCCAGCAGTCCAGGGCTAGCCAAAAACGTTCAGTACTTC

J gene: TRBJ2-7
D gene: .
clone size: .
V gene: TRBV7-9
CDR3 protein: CASTEPGAALEQYF
CDR3 DNA: TGTGCCAGCACCGAACCAGGGGCCGCTCTCGAGCAGTACTTC

J gene: TRBJ2-5
D gene: TRBD2
clone size: .
V gene: TRBV2
CDR3 protein: CASSTSGGHQETQYF
CDR3 DNA: TGTGCCAGCAGCACTAGCGGGGGGCACCAAGAGACCCAGTACTTC

J gene: TRBJ2-1
D gene: .
clone size: few
V gene: TRBV12-3/TRBV12-4
CDR3 protein: CASSYLASSANEQFF
CDR3 DNA: TGTGCCAGCAGTTATCTAGCCAGCTCTGCCAATGAGCAGTTCTTC

J gene: TRBJ2-7
D gene: TRBD2
clone size: .
V gene: TRBV29-1
CDR3 protein: CSVELAASYGQYF
CDR3 DNA: TGCAGCGTTGAACTAGCGGCGTCCTACGGGCAGTACTTC

J gene: TRBJ2-7
D gene: .
clone size: .
V gene: TRBV6-5
CDR3 protein: CASSYSPTSQGIPSYEQYF
CDR3 DNA: TGTGCCAGCAGTTACTCGCCTACCTCTCAGGGGATTCCCTCCTACGAGCAGTACTTC

J gene: TRBJ2-3
D gene: .
clone size: .
V gene: TRBV9
CDR3 protein: CVSSASGLSDTQYF
CDR3 DNA: TGTGTCAGCAGCGCCTCTGGACTATCAGATACGCAGTATTTT

J gene: TRBJ2-7
D gene: TRBD1
clone size: few
V gene: TRBV6-2/TRBV6-3
CDR3 protein: CASTPGQGPVEQYF
CDR3 DNA: TGTGCCAGCACACCGGGACAGGGACCGGTCGAGCAGTACTTC

J gene: TRBJ2-7
D gene: .
clone size: few
V gene: TRBV18
CDR3 protein: CASSPTRQPLGSYEQYF
CDR3 DNA: TGTGCCAGCTCACCCACTCGACAGCCCCTGGGGTCCTACGAGCAGTACTTC

J gene: TRBJ2-2
D gene: .
clone size: .
V gene: TRBV12-3/TRBV12-4
CDR3 protein: CASSDPTGGGSGELFF
CDR3 DNA: TGTGCCAGCAGTGACCCAACAGGGGGAGGGTCCGGGGAGCTGTTTTTT

J gene: TRBJ1-1
D gene: .
clone size: few
V gene: TRBV27
CDR3 protein: CASSPGGGETEAFF
CDR3 DNA: TGTGCCAGCAGTCCCGGGGGGGGCGAGACTGAAGCTTTCTTT

J gene: TRBJ1-5
D gene: .
clone size: .
V gene: TRBV9
CDR3 protein: CASRTETRGRVLGNQPQHF
CDR3 DNA: TGTGCCAGCAGGACCGAGACCCGGGGCAGGGTTTTGGGCAATCAGCCCCAGCATTTT

J gene: TRBJ1-1
D gene: TRBD1
clone size: few
V gene: TRBV18
CDR3 protein: CASSPPAGTGGENTEAFF
CDR3 DNA: TGTGCCAGCTCACCACCGGCTGGGACAGGGGGCGAGAACACTGAAGCTTTCTTT

J gene: TRBJ1-5
D gene: .
clone size: few
V gene: TRBV19
CDR3 protein: CASSIAGGSRQPQHF
CDR3 DNA: TGTGCCAGTAGTATAGCCGGGGGCAGTAGACAGCCCCAGCATTTT

J gene: TRBJ2-7
D gene: TRBD2
clone size: .
V gene: TRBV20-1
CDR3 protein: CSAPGLAGNTYEQYF
CDR3 DNA: TGCAGTGCACCTGGACTAGCGGGAAACACCTACGAGCAGTACTTC

J gene: TRBJ2-4
D gene: .
clone size: .
V gene: TRBV13
CDR3 protein: CASSPPLAKNIQYF
CDR3 DNA: TGTGCCAGCAGCCCCCCTCTGGCAAAAAACATTCAGTACTTC

J gene: TRBJ2-7
D gene: .
clone size: .
V gene: TRBV6-2/TRBV6-3
CDR3 protein: CASSQPGTPLGEQYF
CDR3 DNA: TGTGCCAGCAGCCAACCCGGGACCCCGCTGGGAGAGCAGTACTTC

J gene: TRBJ1-1
D gene: .
clone size: .
V gene: TRBV6-5
CDR3 protein: CASRDGVDTEAFF
CDR3 DNA: TGTGCCAGCAGGGACGGGGTTGACACTGAAGCTTTCTTT

J gene: TRBJ1-4
D gene: .
clone size: .
V gene: TRBV6-2/TRBV6-3
CDR3 protein: CASSYVAGESTNEKLFF
CDR3 DNA: TGTGCCAGCAGTTACGTCGCAGGGGAGTCAACTAATGAAAAACTGTTTTTT

J gene: TRBJ2-7
D gene: .
clone size: few
V gene: TRBV3-1
CDR3 protein: CASSQETGNEQYF
CDR3 DNA: TGTGCCAGCAGCCAAGAGACCGGGAACGAGCAGTACTTC

J gene: TRBJ2-6
D gene: .
clone size: few
V gene: TRBV27
CDR3 protein: CAGSLAGANVLTF
CDR3 DNA: TGTGCCGGCAGTTTGGCTGGGGCCAACGTCCTGACTTTC

J gene: TRBJ1-6
D gene: .
clone size: many
V gene: TRBV7-9
CDR3 protein: CASSLEPGTLHF
CDR3 DNA: TGTGCCAGCAGCTTAGAACCTGGAACCCTCCACTTT

J gene: TRBJ2-3
D gene: TRBD2
clone size: many
V gene: TRBV4-2
CDR3 protein: CASSPGGGRTDTQYF
CDR3 DNA: TGTGCCAGCAGCCCGGGAGGGGGGCGCACAGATACGCAGTATTTT

J gene: TRBJ2-2
D gene: TRBD1
clone size: many
V gene: TRBV29-1
CDR3 protein: CSTGQANTGELFF
CDR3 DNA: TGCAGCACCGGACAGGCGAACACCGGGGAGCTGTTTTTT

J gene: TRBJ2-3
D gene: TRBD2
clone size: many
V gene: TRBV2
CDR3 protein: CASSEGAGGPNTQYF
CDR3 DNA: TGTGCCAGCAGTGAAGGAGCGGGGGGGCCGAATACGCAGTATTTT

J gene: TRBJ1-1
D gene: TRBD1
clone size: many
V gene: TRBV7-9
CDR3 protein: CASSLEQGDTEAFF
CDR3 DNA: TGTGCCAGCAGCTTAGAACAGGGGGACACTGAAGCTTTCTTT

J gene: TRBJ2-2
D gene: .
clone size: few
V gene: TRBV13
CDR3 protein: CASSNSHSGELFF
CDR3 DNA: TGTGCCAGCAGCAACAGCCATTCCGGGGAGCTGTTTTTT

J gene: TRBJ2-7
D gene: .
clone size: .
V gene: TRBV5-4
CDR3 protein: CASSSRQDRAYEQYF
CDR3 DNA: TGTGCCAGCAGCTCACGACAGGATAGAGCCTACGAGCAGTACTTC

J gene: TRBJ2-3
D gene: .
clone size: once
V gene: TRBV7-9
CDR3 protein: CTSSLAAAETTDTQYF
CDR3 DNA: TGTACCAGCAGCTTAGCTGCGGCGGAGACCACAGATACGCAGTATTTT